This TCR beta chain was identified in a study of memory CD4+ T cells and cytomegalovirus serostatus. Single viable CD3+CD4+CD8-CD45RO+ cells were sorted as the memory CD4+ T cells. The CDR3 has 13 amino acids. CDR1 is SNHLY and CDR2 is FYNNEI in the germline V gene. V was shortened by 8 bases and J by 3 bases, with 10 bases between the two germline ends. Profiling relied on immunoSEQ multiplex PCR, and the TCRdb table lists in-frame clones only, not all of them. The sample lists approximately 61,000 clones; around three quarters were seen once. The specimen sequenced was memory CD4+ T cells from blood. The J gene is TRBJ2-2, the V gene TRBV2, with a possible D match to TRBD2 (6 bases). The receptor's source is an adult in good health and CMV-seronegative. Some clones in this sample may be carry-over from other donors' samples. CDR3 in amino acids: CASGDFYTGELFF. DNA for the CDR3: TGTGCCAGCGGGGACTTTTACACCGGGGAGCTGTTTTTT.